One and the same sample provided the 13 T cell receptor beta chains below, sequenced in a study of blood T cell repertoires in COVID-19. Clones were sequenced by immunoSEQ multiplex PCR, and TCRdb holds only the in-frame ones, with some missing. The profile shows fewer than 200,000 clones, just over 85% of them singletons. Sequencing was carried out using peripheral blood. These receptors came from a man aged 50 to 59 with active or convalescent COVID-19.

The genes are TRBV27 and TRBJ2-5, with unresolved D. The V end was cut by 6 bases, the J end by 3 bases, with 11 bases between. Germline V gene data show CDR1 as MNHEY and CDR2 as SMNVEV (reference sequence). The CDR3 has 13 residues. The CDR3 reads CASSSFSKETQYF. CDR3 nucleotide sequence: TGTGCCAGCAGCAGTTTCTCCAAAGAGACCCAGTACTTC.

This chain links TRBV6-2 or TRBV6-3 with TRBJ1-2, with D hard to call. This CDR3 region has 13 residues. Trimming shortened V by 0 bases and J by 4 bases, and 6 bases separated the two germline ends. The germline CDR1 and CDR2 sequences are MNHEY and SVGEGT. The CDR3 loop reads CASSYSGRYGYTF. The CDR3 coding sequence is TGTGCCAGCAGTTACTCCGGTCGCTATGGCTACACCTTC.

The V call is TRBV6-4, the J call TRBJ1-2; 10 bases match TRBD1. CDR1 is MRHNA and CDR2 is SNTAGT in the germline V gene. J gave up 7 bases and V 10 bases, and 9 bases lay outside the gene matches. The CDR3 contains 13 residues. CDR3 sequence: CAMLPGQGFGYTF. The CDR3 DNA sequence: TGTGCCATGCTGCCGGGACAGGGGTTTGGCTACACCTTC.

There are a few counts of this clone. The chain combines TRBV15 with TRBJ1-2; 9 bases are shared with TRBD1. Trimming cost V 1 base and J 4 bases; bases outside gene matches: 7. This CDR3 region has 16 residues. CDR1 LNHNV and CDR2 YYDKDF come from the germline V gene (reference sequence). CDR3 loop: CATSRGGDRVGYGYTF. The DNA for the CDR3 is TGTGCCACCAGCAGAGGAGGGGACAGGGTTGGCTATGGCTACACCTTC.

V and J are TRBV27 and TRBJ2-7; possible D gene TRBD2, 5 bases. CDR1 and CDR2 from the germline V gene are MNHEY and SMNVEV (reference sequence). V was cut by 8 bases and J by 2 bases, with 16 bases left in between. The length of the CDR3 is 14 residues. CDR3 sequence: CASSRRGEAYEQYF. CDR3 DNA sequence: TGTGCCAGCTCCCGACGGGGTGAGGCCTACGAGCAGTACTTC.

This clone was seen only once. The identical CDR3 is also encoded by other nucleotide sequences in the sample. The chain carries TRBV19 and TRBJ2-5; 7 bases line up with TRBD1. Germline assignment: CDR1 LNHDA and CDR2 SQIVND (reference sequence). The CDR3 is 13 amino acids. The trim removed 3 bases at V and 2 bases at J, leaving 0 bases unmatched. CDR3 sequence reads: CASSMGQQETQYF. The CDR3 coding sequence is TGTGCCAGTAGTATGGGACAGCAAGAGACCCAGTACTTC.

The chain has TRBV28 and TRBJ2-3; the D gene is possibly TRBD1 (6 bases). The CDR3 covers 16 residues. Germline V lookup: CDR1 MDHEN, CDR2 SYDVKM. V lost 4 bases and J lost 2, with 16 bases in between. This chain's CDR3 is CASSSGTRKATDTQYF. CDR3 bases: TGTGCCAGCAGTTCCGGGACAAGAAAAGCCACAGATACGCAGTATTTT.

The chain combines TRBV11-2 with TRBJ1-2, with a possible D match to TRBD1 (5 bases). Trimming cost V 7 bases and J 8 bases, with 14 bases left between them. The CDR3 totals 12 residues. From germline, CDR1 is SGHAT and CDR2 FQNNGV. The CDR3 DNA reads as TGTGCCAGCACCAGTCGGGGGTTCGGCTACACCTTC. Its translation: CASTSRGFGYTF.

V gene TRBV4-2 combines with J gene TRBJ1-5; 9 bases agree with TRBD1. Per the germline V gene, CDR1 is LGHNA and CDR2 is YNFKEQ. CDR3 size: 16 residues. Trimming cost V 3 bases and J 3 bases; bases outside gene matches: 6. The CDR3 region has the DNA TGTGCCAGCAGCCACTCGGACAGGGGCTACAATCAGCCCCAGCATTTT. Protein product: CASSHSDRGYNQPQHF.

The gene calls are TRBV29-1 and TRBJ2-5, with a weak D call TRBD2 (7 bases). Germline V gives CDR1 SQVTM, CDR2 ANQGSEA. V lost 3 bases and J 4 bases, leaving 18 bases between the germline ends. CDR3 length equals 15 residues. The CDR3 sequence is CSVESLGGGAETQYF. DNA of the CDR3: TGCAGCGTTGAGAGCCTAGGGGGGGGAGCAGAGACCCAGTACTTC.

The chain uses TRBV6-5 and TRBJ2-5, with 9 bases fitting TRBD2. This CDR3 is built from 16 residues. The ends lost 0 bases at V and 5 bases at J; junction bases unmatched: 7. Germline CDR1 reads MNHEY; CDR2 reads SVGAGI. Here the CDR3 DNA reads TGTGCCAGCAGTTACTCTGGCGGGGGGGCTACGGAGACCCAGTACTTC. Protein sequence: CASSYSGGGATETQYF.

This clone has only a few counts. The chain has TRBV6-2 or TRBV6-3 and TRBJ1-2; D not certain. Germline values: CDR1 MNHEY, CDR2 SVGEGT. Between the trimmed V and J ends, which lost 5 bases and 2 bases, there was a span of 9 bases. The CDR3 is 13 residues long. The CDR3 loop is CASSRGFNYGYTF. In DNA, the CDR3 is TGTGCCAGCAGTCGGGGTTTCAACTATGGCTACACCTTC.

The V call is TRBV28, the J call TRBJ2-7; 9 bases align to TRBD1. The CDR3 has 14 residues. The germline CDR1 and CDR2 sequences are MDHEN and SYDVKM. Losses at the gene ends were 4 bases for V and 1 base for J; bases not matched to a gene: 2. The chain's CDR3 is CASSWDRESYEQYF. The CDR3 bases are TGTGCCAGCAGTTGGGACAGGGAATCCTACGAGCAGTACTTC.